Shown below are 10 T cell receptor beta chains from a single sample sequenced in a study of quantifying T cell responses using KT2 cells. Study at large: Reverse transcription used primers in the TCR alpha and beta constant regions.

Each cDNA got a UMI-containing oligo ligated at its 3' end. The first PCR ran approximately 4 cycles with an equimolar RC1.1 and RC1.2 beta primer mix. TCRdb called the UMI-ligation and nested PCR reads again in MiXCR, with one record for every CDR3 protein. Among about 30,000 distinct CDR3 sequences listed, roughly 7.2% were seen once. Material for sequencing was PBMCs spiked with cells of the T cell clone KT2. Receptors were obtained from a human donor.

At least ten counts were recorded for this clonotype. This sequence joins TRBV29-1 and TRBJ2-7; TRBD1 aligns across 8 bases. This CDR3 is built from 14 residues. The ends lost 6 bases at V and 2 bases at J; junction bases unmatched: 9. The germline V gene encodes CDR1 SQVTM and CDR2 ANQGSEA. The CDR3 is CSVEPTGAPYEQYF. Written as DNA, the CDR3 is TGCAGCGTCGAACCGACAGGGGCGCCCTACGAGCAGTACTTC.

This clonotype was counted a few times. The chain recombines TRBV2 with TRBJ2-7; TRBD1 matches 8 bases. Germline CDR1 SNHLY, CDR2 FYNNEI. CDR3 length: 15 amino acids. Trimming cost V 1 base and J 6 bases; bases outside gene matches: 8. CDR3 sequence (DNA): TGTGCCAGCAGTGAAGGGACAGGGATTGGAGTCGAGCAGTACTTC. Translating it yields CASSEGTGIGVEQYF. The variable domain in full, completed from reference TRBV2 and TRBJ2-7, reads EPEVTQTPSHQVTQMGQEVILRCVPISNHLYFYWYRQILGQKVEFLVSFYNNEISEKSEIFDDQFSVERPDGSNFTLKIRSTKLEDSAMYFCASSEGTGIGVEQYFGPGTRLTVT.

This chain connects TRBV2 to TRBJ1-5; D uncertain. The CDR3 extends over 14 amino acids. CDR1 is SNHLY, CDR2 FYNNEI, per germline. With 6 bases removed from V and 0 bases from J, the gap between germline ends came to 9 bases. CDR3 sequence (DNA): TGTGCCAGCAGGACACAATATAGCAATCAGCCCCAGCATTTT. Encoded protein: CASRTQYSNQPQHF.

This clonotype has a count of ten or more. The V gene is TRBV4-1, the J gene TRBJ2-1; D gene unclear. Per the germline V gene, CDR1 is MGHRA and CDR2 is YSYEKL. The CDR3 loop spans 13 amino acids. V dropped 4 bases and J dropped 2 bases, with 6 bases sitting between them. The chain's CDR3 is CASSRIAYNEQFF. CDR3 nucleotides: TGCGCCAGCAGCCGTATTGCCTACAATGAGCAGTTCTTC.

Ten or more counts support this clonotype. The V and J genes are TRBV29-1 and TRBJ1-5; TRBD1 might be the D (5 bases). The CDR3 is made up of 13 amino acids. Per germline, CDR1 SQVTM and CDR2 ANQGSEA. V gave up 4 bases and J gave up 7 bases, with 14 bases separating them. CDR3 residues: CSVGDRVGQPQHF. CDR3 sequence (DNA): TGCAGCGTTGGGGACCGAGTGGGACAGCCCCAGCATTTT.

Ten or more counts support this clonotype. The chain uses TRBV19 and TRBJ1-1, with D perhaps TRBD1 (6 bases). The V end lost 5 bases, the J end lost 4 bases, and 14 bases lay between the germline ends. This CDR3 has 14 amino acids. Germline loops: CDR1 LNHDA, CDR2 SQIVND (reference sequence). The CDR3 bases are TGTGCCAGTAGTCCCAGGGGTCTTAGCACTGAAGCTTTCTTT. Encoded protein: CASSPRGLSTEAFF.

In this sample, this clonotype turned up many times. CDR3 loop: CASSIYRDGNSPLHF. The DNA for the CDR3 is TGTGCCAGTAGTATCTACCGGGACGGTAATTCACCCCTCCACTTT. V is TRBV19 and J is TRBJ1-6; TRBD1 is a possible D gene (5 bases). The germline V gene has CDR1 LNHDA and CDR2 SQIVND (reference sequence). Trimming pared 3 bases from V and 6 bases from J, leaving 12 bases between. The CDR3 loop spans 15 amino acids.

J is TRBJ2-4 and V is TRBV2, with D maybe TRBD2 (7 bases). Between the trimmed V and J ends, which lost 4 bases and 5 bases, there was a span of 15 bases. Per the germline V gene, CDR1 is SNHLY and CDR2 is FYNNEI. The length of the CDR3 is 15 residues. The chain's CDR3 is CASSALGGGENIQYF. The CDR3 DNA follows: TGTGCCAGCAGTGCCCTTGGGGGGGGCGAAAACATTCAGTACTTC. Looking up the rest from reference TRBV2 and TRBJ2-4 gives the full variable domain: EPEVTQTPSHQVTQMGQEVILRCVPISNHLYFYWYRQILGQKVEFLVSFYNNEISEKSEIFDDQFSVERPDGSNFTLKIRSTKLEDSAMYFCASSALGGGENIQYFGAGTRLSVL.

In this sample, this clonotype turned up a few times. This chain connects TRBV3-1 to TRBJ2-1, with D uncertain. Per the germline V gene, CDR1 is LGHDT and CDR2 is YNNKEL (reference sequence). The V and J ends lost 4 bases and 9 bases respectively, with 10 bases between them. This CDR3 region has 12 residues. The CDR3 coding sequence is TGTGCCAGCAGCCCACAATTCGGTGAGCAGTTCTTC. Amino acids: CASSPQFGEQFF.

This clonotype was recorded at least ten times. The chain joins TRBV12-3 or TRBV12-4 to TRBJ1-5, with a tentative D call TRBD1 (6 bases). Trimming cost V 1 base and J 6 bases, with 16 bases left between them. This CDR3 contains 16 residues. This chain's CDR3 is CASSLVLGGRGQPQHF. The DNA of the CDR3 is TGTGCCAGCAGTTTAGTGCTCGGGGGGCGCGGTCAGCCCCAGCATTTT.